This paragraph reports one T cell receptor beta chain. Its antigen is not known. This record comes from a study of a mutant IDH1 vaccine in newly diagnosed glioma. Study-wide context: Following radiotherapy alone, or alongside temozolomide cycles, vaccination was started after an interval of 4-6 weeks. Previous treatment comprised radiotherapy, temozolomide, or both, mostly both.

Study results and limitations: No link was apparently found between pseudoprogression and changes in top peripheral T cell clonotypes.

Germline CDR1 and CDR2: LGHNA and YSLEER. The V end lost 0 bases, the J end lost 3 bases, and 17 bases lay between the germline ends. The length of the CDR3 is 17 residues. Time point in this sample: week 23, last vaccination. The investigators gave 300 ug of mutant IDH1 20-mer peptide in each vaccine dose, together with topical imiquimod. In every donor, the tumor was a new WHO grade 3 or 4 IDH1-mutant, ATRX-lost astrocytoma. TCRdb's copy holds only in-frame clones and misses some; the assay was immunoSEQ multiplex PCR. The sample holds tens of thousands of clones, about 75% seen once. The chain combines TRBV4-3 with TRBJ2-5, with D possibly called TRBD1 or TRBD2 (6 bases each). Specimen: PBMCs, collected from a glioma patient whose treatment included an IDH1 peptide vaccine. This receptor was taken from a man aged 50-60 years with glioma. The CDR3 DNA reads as TGCGCCAGCAGCCAAGAAGGTCGGAACGGGGGCAAAGAGACCCAGTACTTC. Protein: CASSQEGRNGGKETQYF.